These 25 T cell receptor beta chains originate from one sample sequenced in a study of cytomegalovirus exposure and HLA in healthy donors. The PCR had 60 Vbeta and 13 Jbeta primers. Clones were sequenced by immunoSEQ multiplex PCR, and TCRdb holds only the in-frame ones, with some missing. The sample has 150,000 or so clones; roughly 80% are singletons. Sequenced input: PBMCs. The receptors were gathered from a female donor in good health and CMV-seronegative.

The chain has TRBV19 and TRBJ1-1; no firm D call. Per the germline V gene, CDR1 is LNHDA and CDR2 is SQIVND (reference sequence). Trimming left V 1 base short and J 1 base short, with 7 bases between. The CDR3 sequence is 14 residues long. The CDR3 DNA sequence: TGTGCCAGTAGTATAGTTCCAGGGAACACTGAAGCTTTCTTT. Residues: CASSIVPGNTEAFF.

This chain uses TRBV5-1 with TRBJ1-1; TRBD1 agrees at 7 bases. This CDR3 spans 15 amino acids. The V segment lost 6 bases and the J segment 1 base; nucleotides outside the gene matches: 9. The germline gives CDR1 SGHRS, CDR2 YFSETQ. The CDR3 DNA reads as TGCGCCAGCACCCCTACCGGGACAGAGAACACTGAAGCTTTCTTT. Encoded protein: CASTPTGTENTEAFF. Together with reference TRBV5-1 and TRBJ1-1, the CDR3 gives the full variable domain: KAGVTQTPRYLIKTRGQQVTLSCSPISGHRSVSWYQQTPGQGLQFLFEYFSETQRNKGNFPGRFSGRQFSNSRSEMNVSTLELGDSALYLCASTPTGTENTEAFFGQGTRLTVV.

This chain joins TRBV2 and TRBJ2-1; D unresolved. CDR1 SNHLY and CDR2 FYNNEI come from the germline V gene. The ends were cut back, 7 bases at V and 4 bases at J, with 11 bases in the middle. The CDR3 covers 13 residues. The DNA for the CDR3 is TGTGCCAGCATCCGAGGAAGGTACAATGAGCAGTTCTTC. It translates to CASIRGRYNEQFF.

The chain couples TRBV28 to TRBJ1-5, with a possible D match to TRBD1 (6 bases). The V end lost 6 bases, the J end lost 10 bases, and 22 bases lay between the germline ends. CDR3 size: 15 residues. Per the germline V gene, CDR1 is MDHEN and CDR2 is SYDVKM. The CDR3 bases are TGTGCCAGCAGCTACGGGCGGGGGCCTGTCGAACCCCAGCATTTT. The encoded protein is CASSYGRGPVEPQHF.

CDR3 amino acids: CASSKQGSGNTIYF. Here the CDR3 DNA reads TGTGCCAGCAGCAAACAGGGCTCTGGAAACACCATATATTTT. The chain recombines TRBV7-2 with TRBJ1-3; D perhaps matches TRBD1 (6 bases). CDR1 is SGHTA and CDR2 is FQGNSA in the germline V gene. V lost 5 bases to trimming and J lost 0 bases, with 8 bases between them. This CDR3 is built from 14 residues. The variable domain in full, with the rest retrieved from reference TRBV7-2 and TRBJ1-3, is GAGVSQSPSNKVTEKGKDVELRCDPISGHTALYWYRQSLGQGLEFLIYFQGNSAPDKSGLPSDRFSAERTGGSVSTLTIQRTQQEDSAVYLCASSKQGSGNTIYFGEGSWLTVV.

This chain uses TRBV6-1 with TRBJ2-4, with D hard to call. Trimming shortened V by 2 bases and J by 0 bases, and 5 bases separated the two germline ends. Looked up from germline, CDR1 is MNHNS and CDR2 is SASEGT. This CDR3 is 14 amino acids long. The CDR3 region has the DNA TGTGCCAGCAGTGAACGGGTAGCCAAAAACATTCAGTACTTC. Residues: CASSERVAKNIQYF.

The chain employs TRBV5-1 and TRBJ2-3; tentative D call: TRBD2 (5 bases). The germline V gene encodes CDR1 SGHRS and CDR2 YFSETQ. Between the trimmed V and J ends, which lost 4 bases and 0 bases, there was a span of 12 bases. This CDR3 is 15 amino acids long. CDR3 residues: CASSPERKSTDTQYF. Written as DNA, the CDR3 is TGCGCCAGCAGCCCGGAGCGGAAAAGCACAGATACGCAGTATTTT.

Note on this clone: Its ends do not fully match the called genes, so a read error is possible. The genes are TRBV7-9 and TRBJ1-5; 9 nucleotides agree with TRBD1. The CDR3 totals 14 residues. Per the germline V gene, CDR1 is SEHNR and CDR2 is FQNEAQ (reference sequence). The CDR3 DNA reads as TGTTCCAGCAGCCATACAGGGGGCAAACAGCCCCAGCATTTT. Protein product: CSSSHTGGKQPQHF.

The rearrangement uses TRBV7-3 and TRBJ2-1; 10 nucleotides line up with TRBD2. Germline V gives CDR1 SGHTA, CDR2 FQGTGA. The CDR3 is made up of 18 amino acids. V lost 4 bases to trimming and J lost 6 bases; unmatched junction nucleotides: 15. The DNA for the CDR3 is TGTGCCAGCAGCTCTCTAGCGGGGGTGACATTCGGGCCCAATGAGCAGTTCTTC. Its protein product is CASSSLAGVTFGPNEQFF. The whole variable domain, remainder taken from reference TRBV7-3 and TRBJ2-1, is GAGVSQTPSNKVTEKGKYVELRCDPISGHTALYWYRQSLGQGPEFLIYFQGTGAADDSGLPNDRFFAVRPEGSVSTLKIQRTERGDSAVYLCASSSLAGVTFGPNEQFFGPGTRLTVL.

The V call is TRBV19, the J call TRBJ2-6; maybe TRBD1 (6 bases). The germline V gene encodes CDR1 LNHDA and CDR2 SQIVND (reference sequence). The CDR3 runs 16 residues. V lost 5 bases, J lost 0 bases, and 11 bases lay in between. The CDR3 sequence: CASSPGHRSGANVLTF. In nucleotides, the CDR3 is TGTGCCAGTAGTCCGGGACACCGCTCTGGGGCCAACGTCCTGACTTTC.

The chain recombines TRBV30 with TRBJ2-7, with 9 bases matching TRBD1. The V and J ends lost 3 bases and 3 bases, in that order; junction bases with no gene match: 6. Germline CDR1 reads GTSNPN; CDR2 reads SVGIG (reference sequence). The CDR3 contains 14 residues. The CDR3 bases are TGTGCCTGGAGGACAGGGGGGGATGACTACGAGCAGTACTTC. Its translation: CAWRTGGDDYEQYF. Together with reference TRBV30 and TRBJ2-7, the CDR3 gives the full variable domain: SQTIHQWPATLVQPVGSPLSLECTVEGTSNPNLYWYRQAAGRGLQLLFYSVGIGQISSEVPQNLSASRPQDRQFILSSKKLLLSDSGFYLCAWRTGGDDYEQYFGPGTRLTVT.

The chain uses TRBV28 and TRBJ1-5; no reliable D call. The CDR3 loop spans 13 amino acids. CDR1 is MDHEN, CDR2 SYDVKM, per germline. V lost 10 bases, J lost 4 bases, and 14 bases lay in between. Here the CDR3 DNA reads TGTGCCATCCTCCCTTCGGGGAATCAGCCCCAGCATTTT. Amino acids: CAILPSGNQPQHF.

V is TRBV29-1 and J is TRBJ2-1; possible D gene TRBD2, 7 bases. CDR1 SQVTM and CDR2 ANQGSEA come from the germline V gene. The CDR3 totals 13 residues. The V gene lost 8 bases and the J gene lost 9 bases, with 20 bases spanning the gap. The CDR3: CSSREGGQSEQFF. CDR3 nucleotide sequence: TGCAGCTCCAGGGAGGGGGGGCAGAGTGAGCAGTTCTTC.

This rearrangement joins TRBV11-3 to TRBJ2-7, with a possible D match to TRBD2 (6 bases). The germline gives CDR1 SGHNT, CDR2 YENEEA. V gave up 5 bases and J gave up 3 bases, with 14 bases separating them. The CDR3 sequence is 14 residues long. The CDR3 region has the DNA TGTGCCAGCAGCCCGAGGCGGGAACGCTACGAGCAGTACTTC. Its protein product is CASSPRRERYEQYF.

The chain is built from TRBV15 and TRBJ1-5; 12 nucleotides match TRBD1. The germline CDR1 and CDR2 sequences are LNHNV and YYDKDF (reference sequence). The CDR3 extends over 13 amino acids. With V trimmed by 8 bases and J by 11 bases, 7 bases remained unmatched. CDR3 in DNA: TGTGCCACCGGGACAGGGGGCACTCCAGCCCAGCATTTT. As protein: CATGTGGTPAQHF.

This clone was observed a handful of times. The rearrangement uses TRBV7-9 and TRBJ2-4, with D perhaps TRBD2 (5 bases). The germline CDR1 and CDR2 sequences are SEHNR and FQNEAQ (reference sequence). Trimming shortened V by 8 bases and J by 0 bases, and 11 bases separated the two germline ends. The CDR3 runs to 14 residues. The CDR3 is CASGGLLAKNIQYF. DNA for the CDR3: TGTGCCAGCGGAGGACTGTTAGCCAAAAACATTCAGTACTTC.

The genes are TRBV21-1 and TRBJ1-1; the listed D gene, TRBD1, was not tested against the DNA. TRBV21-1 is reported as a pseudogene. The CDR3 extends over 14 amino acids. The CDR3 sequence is CASSNSGQGIWAFF. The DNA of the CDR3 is TGTGCCAGCAGCAATTCCGGACAGGGGATATGGGCTTTCTTT.

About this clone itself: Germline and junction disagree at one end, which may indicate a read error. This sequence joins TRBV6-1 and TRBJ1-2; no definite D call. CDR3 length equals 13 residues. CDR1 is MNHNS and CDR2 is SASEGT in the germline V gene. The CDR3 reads CASTSGTPYGYPF. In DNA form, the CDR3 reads TGTGCCAGCACCTCGGGAACCCCCTATGGCTACCCCTTC.

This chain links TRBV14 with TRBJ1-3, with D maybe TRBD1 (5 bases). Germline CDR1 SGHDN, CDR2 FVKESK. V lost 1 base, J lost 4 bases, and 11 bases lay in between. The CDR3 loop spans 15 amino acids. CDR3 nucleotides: TGTGCCAGCAGCCAAGCTGGCGGGGGAGGAAACACCATATATTTT. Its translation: CASSQAGGGGNTIYF.

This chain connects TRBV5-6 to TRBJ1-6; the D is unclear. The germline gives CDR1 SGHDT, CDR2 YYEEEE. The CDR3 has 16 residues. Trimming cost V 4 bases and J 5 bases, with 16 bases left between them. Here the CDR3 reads CASSRAEGLDNSPLHF. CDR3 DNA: TGTGCCAGCAGCCGGGCGGAAGGACTAGATAATTCACCCCTCCACTTT.

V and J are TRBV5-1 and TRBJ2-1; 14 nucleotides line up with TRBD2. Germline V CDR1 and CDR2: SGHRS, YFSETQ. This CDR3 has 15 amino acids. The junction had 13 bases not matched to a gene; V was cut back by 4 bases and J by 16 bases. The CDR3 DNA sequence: TGCGCCAGCAGCCAGGGACTAGCGGGGGTGGCCGGTCGTTTCTTC. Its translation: CASSQGLAGVAGRFF. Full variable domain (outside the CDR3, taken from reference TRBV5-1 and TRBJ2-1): KAGVTQTPRYLIKTRGQQVTLSCSPISGHRSVSWYQQTPGQGLQFLFEYFSETQRNKGNFPGRFSGRQFSNSRSEMNVSTLELGDSALYLCASSQGLAGVAGRFFGPGTRLTVL.

The CDR3: CASSQTSGSPPYEQYF. The DNA for the CDR3 is TGCGCCAGCAGCCAGACTAGCGGGAGCCCCCCCTACGAGCAGTACTTC. The V and J genes are TRBV5-1 and TRBJ2-7, with 12 nucleotides matching TRBD2. This CDR3 comprises 16 residues. Germline-derived CDR1 and CDR2 are SGHRS and YFSETQ. J was trimmed by 2 bases and V by 4 bases; bases with no gene match: 7.

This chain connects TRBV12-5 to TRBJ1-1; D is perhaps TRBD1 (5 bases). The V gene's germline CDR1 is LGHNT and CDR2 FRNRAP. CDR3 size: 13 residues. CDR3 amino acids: CVGTGGGDTEAFF. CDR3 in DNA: TGTGTTGGAACCGGGGGAGGAGACACTGAAGCTTTCTTT.

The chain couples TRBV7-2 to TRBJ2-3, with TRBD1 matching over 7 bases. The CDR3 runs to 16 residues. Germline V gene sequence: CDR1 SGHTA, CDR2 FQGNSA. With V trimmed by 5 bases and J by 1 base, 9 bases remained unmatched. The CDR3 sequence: CASSTTGTARTDTQYF. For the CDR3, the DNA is TGTGCCAGCAGCACCACCGGGACAGCGCGCACAGATACGCAGTATTTT. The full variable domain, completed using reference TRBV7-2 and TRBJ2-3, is GAGVSQSPSNKVTEKGKDVELRCDPISGHTALYWYRQSLGQGLEFLIYFQGNSAPDKSGLPSDRFSAERTGGSVSTLTIQRTQQEDSAVYLCASSTTGTARTDTQYFGPGTRLTVL.

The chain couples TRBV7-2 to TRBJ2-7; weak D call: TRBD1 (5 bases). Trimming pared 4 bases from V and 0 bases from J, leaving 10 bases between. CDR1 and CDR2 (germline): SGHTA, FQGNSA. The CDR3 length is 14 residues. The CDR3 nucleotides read TGTGCCAGCAGCTCCAGGGTCAGCTCCTACGAGCAGTACTTC. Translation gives CASSSRVSSYEQYF.